A single sample is the source of the 2 T cell receptor beta chains below, sequenced in a study of cytomegalovirus exposure and HLA in healthy donors (dated by TCRdb to 2015 to 2018). Library construction relied on the immunoSEQ multiplex PCR assay. TCRdb obtained this table from immuneACCESS and retained in-frame rearrangements with V and J assigned. These tables miss some clones; where compared with another copy, unresolved V genes account for less than half of the shortfall, and the remainder is unexplained. The sample yields about 120,000 clones; approximately 81% were counted once. Together, the top ten hold 2% to 2.5% of the sample. The specimen sequenced was PBMCs. Receptor source: a woman in her twenties or thirties in good health and CMV-seronegative.

The genes are TRBV13 and TRBJ2-5; 10 positions agree with TRBD2. V shed 6 bases, J shed 2 bases, and the junction held 15 bases outside the gene matches. Germline CDR1 reads PRHDT; CDR2 reads FYEKMQ (reference sequence). The CDR3 is 18 amino acids. CDR3 in DNA: TGTGCCAGCAGTTGGGCTCCCCTCAGCGGGGGGGCTCAAGAGACCCAGTACTTC. Translating it yields CASSWAPLSGGAQETQYF.

J is TRBJ2-2 and V is TRBV11-3; TRBD2 matches 9 bases. Trimming cost V 5 bases and J 5 bases; bases outside gene matches: 15. CDR1 and CDR2 (germline): SGHNT, YENEEA. The CDR3 is 18 residues long. CDR3 amino acids: CASSRETRGGPGTGELFF. The CDR3 bases are TGTGCCAGCAGCCGGGAGACGCGGGGGGGCCCGGGGACCGGGGAGCTGTTTTTT. The variable domain in full, with the rest retrieved from reference TRBV11-3 and TRBJ2-2, is EAGVVQSPRYKIIEKKQPVAFWCNPISGHNTLYWYLQNLGQGPELLIRYENEEAVDDSQLPKDRFSAERLKGVDSTLKIQPAELGDSAVYLCASSRETRGGPGTGELFFGEGSRLTVL.